These T cell receptor beta chains were read from a single sample in a study of persistence of HIV-infected CD4 T cells. No antigen has been assigned to these receptors. Method: immunoSEQ multiplex PCR; TCRdb's copy keeps in-frame clones and lacks some. The repertoire holds approximately 32,000 clones, 80% to 90% seen once, with more than 15% in the top ten. This specimen consisted of CD4+ T cells sorted from PBMCs after roughly 18-hour stimulation, obtained from a patient who received antiretroviral therapy. These receptors originate from an adult woman with HIV who was CMV-seropositive. Each CDR3 is given without its conserved first and last residue. D genes are given only for firm matches.

CDR3aa,j_gene,v_gene,d_gene
AISESMQETQY,TRBJ2-5,TRBV10-3,-
ASSPGGQGAGGYT,TRBJ1-2,TRBV7-3,TRBD1
ASSPTRATGNTIY,TRBJ1-3,TRBV18,-
ASSFGRGPSMNTEAF,TRBJ1-1,TRBV5-1,-
ASSQGHWRETQY,TRBJ2-5,TRBV7-8,-
ASLHPDRPNEQF,TRBJ2-1,TRBV6-5,TRBD1
ASSPGADTQY,TRBJ2-3,TRBV9,-
ASSFTGKGYT,TRBJ1-2,TRBV7-9,-
SVAPTGGRYEQY,TRBJ2-7,TRBV29-1,-
ASSIGYSVPGTEAF,TRBJ1-1,TRBV19,-
ASSQRAHEAF,TRBJ1-1,TRBV12-3/TRBV12-4,-
ASSLSWNPDNEQF,TRBJ2-1,TRBV7-8,-
ASSPLQGLGEQY,TRBJ2-7,TRBV18,-
ASSWGDYGYT,TRBJ1-2,TRBV5-1,-
ASSPYSGSSYNEQF,TRBJ2-1,TRBV3-1/TRBV3-2,TRBD2
ASSMWTASNYGYT,TRBJ1-2,TRBV5-6,-
ASSPRTSGRTYEQY,TRBJ2-7,TRBV3-1/TRBV3-2,TRBD2
ATSRDMVQGSEKLF,TRBJ1-4,TRBV15,TRBD1
ASSVSPTGASYEQY,TRBJ2-7,TRBV5-1,TRBD1
ASSPGTVNYGYT,TRBJ1-2,TRBV5-1,TRBD1
AWNEDANQPQH,TRBJ1-5,TRBV30,-
ASSQGQETVPYEQY,TRBJ2-7,TRBV4-1,-
ASSRRGAGNTEAF,TRBJ1-1,TRBV13,-
SARGTEAF,TRBJ1-1,TRBV20-1,-
ASSLEGRTEAF,TRBJ1-1,TRBV12-3/TRBV12-4,-
ASSLAPGLEAF,TRBJ1-1,TRBV5-1,-
SGEAKNIQY,TRBJ2-4,TRBV20-1,-
ASSWGQGAANEKLF,TRBJ1-4,TRBV11-3,TRBD1
ASSITGPSNTGELF,TRBJ2-2,TRBV7-2,-
ASSQGTDNSPLH,TRBJ1-6,TRBV3-1/TRBV3-2,-
ASKKTGGTGELF,TRBJ2-2,TRBV2,TRBD1
ASSSGLHSSYEQY,TRBJ2-7,TRBV7-9,-
ASSLRGQGGNQPQH,TRBJ1-5,TRBV3-1/TRBV3-2,TRBD1
ASSSTGGTRAEAF,TRBJ1-1,TRBV27,TRBD1
ASSESSYSNYGYT,TRBJ1-2,TRBV6-1,-
ASSLGAGKYNEQF,TRBJ2-1,TRBV5-1,-
ASSLEAIRTPYGYT,TRBJ1-2,TRBV7-9,-
ASSLGLGGVVETQY,TRBJ2-5,TRBV7-9,-
ASSFEGQGGNEQF,TRBJ2-1,TRBV5-1,TRBD1
SASWGGEGANNNEQF,TRBJ2-1,TRBV20-1,TRBD2
ASSPDLAKNIQY,TRBJ2-4,TRBV6-5,-
ASSSWTGPYTEAF,TRBJ1-1,TRBV13,TRBD1
ASSLRSRLAGTDTQY,TRBJ2-3,TRBV7-2,TRBD2
ASSIGRAAATEAF,TRBJ1-1,TRBV19,-
ASSLTGDQPQH,TRBJ1-5,TRBV7-2,-
ASSIDFRSHQPQH,TRBJ1-5,TRBV19,-
ASSLQFDRGRDQPQH,TRBJ1-5,TRBV7-2,TRBD1
SGGGGSTDTQY,TRBJ2-3,TRBV29-1,-
ASSLGLAGSETQY,TRBJ2-5,TRBV4-1,TRBD2
ASSSTGANSPLH,TRBJ1-6,TRBV3-1/TRBV3-2,TRBD1
ASSLLREEITDTQY,TRBJ2-3,TRBV7-6,-
ASGFSGPDEQY,TRBJ2-7,TRBV7-2,-
AISASGAGGYT,TRBJ1-2,TRBV10-3,-
ASSPSTGGREPQH,TRBJ1-5,TRBV18,TRBD1
ASSPPNFQNTEAF,TRBJ1-1,TRBV18,-